This section outlines one T cell receptor beta chain sequence together with its context. TCRdb's copy holds only in-frame clones and misses some; the assay was immunoSEQ multiplex PCR. Seen here are tens of thousands of clones, about 90% observed once, and the top ten hold 0.43%. The data are from a study of OX40 agonist ivuxolimab in advanced cancers. Deletions cut 4 bases from V and 0 bases from J, with 10 bases between. The CDR3 runs 15 residues. Germline V CDR1 and CDR2: ENHRY, SYGVKD. The J gene is TRBJ1-5, the V gene TRBV10-3; the D is unclear. The source material was CD4+ or CD8+ T cells sorted from blood, sampled in a trial of the OX40 agonist ivuxolimab. This receptor was identified in an adult with an advanced solid tumor such as melanoma, head and neck, liver or kidney cancer. CDR3 nucleotide sequence: TGTGCCATCAGTGGGACGGGGTATAGCAATCAGCCCCAGCATTTT. It codes for CAISGTGYSNQPQHF.